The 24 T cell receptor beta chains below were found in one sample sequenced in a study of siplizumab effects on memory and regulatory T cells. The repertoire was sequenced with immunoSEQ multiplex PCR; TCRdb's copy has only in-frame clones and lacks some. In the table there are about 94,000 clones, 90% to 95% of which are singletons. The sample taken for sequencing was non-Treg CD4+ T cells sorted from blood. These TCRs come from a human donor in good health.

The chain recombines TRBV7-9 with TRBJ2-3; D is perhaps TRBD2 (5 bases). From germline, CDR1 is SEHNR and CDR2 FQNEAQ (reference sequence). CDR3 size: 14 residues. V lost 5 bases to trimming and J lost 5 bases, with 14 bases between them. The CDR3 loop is CASSPSLAVDTQYF. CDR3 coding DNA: TGTGCCAGCAGCCCCTCCCTAGCTGTAGATACGCAGTATTTT.

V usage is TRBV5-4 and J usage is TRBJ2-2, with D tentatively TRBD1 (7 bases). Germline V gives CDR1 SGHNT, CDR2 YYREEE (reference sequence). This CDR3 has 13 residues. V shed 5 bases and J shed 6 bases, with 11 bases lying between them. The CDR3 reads CASRTRGAGELFF. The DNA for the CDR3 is TGTGCCAGCAGGACCAGGGGGGCCGGGGAGCTGTTTTTT.

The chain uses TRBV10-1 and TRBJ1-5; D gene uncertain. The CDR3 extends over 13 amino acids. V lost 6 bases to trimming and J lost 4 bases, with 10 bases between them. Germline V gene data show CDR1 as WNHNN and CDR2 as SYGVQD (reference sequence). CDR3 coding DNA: TGCGCCAGCAGGGCGACACTTAATCAGCCCCAGCATTTT. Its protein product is CASRATLNQPQHF.

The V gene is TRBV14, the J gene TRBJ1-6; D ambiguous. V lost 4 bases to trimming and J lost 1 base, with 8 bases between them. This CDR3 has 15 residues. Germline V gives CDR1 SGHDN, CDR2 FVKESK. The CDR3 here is CASSPSRSYNSPLHF. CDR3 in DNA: TGTGCCAGCAGCCCGTCACGATCCTATAATTCACCCCTCCACTTT.

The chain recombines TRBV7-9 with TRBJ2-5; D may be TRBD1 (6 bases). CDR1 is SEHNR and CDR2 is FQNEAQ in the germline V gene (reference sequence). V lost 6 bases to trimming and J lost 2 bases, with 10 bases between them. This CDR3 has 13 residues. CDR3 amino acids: CASRGTPQETQYF. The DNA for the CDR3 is TGTGCCAGCAGGGGGACACCTCAAGAGACCCAGTACTTC.

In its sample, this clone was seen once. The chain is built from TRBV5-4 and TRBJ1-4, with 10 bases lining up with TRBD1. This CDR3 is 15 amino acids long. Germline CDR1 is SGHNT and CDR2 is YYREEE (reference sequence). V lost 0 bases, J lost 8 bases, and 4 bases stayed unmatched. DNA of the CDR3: TGTGCCAGCAGCTTGGGTGGGACAGGGGACGAAAAACTGTTTTTT. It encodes CASSLGGTGDEKLFF.

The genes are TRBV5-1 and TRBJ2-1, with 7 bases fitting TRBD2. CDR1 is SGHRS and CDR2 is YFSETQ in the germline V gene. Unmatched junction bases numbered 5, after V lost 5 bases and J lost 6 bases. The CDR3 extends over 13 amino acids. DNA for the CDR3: TGCGCCAGCAGTCGGACTAGATCCAATGAGCAGTTCTTC. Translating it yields CASSRTRSNEQFF.

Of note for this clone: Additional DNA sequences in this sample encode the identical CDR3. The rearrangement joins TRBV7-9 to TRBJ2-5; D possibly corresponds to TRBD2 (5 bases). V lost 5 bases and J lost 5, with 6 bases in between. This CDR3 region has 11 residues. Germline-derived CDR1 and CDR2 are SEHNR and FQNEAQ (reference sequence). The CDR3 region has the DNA TGTGCCAGCAGCAGAGGGGAGACCCAGTACTTC. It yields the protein CASSRGETQYF.

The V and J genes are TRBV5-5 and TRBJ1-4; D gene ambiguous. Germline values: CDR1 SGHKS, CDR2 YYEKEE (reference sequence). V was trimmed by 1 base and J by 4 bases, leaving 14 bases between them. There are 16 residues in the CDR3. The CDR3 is CASSLSAKRVNEKLFF. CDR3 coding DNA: TGTGCCAGCAGCTTGAGTGCCAAGCGGGTTAATGAAAAACTGTTTTTT. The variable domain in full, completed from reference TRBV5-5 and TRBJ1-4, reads DAGVTQSPTHLIKTRGQQVTLRCSPISGHKSVSWYQQVLGQGPQFIFQYYEKEERGRGNFPDRFSARQFPNYSSELNVNALLLGDSALYLCASSLSAKRVNEKLFFGSGTQLSVL.

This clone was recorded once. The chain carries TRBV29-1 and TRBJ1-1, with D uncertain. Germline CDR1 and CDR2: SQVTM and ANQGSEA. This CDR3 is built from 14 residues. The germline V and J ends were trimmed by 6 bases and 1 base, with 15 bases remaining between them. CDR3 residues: CSVVRAARNTEAFF. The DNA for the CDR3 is TGCAGCGTGGTTAGGGCCGCAAGGAACACTGAAGCTTTCTTT.

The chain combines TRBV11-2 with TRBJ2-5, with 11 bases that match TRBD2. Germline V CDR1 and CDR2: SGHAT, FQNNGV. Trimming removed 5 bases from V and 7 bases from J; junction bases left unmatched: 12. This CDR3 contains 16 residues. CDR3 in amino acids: CASSISGTSGSVTQYF. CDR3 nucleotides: TGTGCCAGCAGCATCTCCGGGACTAGCGGCAGTGTGACCCAGTACTTC.

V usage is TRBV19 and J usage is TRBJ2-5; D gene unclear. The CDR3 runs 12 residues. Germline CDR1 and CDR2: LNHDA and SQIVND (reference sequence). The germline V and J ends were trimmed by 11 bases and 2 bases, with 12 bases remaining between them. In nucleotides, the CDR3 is TGTGCCCCGTGGCGGCGGCAAGAGACCCAGTACTTC. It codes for CAPWRRQETQYF.

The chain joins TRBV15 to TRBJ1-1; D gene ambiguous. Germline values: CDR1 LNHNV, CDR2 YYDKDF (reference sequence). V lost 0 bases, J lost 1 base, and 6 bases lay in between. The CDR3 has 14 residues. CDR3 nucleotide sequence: TGTGCCACCAGCAGAGATTTGAGGAACACTGAAGCTTTCTTT. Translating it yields CATSRDLRNTEAFF.

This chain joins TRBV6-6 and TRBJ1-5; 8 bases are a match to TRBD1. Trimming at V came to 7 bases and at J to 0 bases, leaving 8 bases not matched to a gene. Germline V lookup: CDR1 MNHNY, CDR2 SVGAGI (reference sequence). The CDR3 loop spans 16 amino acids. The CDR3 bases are TGTGCCAGCAATGACCGGGACAGGTATAGCAATCAGCCCCAGCATTTT. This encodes CASNDRDRYSNQPQHF.

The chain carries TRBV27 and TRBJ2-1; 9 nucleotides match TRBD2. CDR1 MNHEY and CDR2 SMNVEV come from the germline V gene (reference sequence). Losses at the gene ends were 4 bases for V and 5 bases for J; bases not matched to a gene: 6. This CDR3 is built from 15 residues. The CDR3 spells CASSSFLAGNNEQFF. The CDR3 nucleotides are TGTGCCAGCAGTTCCTTCCTAGCGGGAAACAATGAGCAGTTCTTC.

For the CDR3, the DNA is TGTGCCATCAGTGAGGGGTGGGACACTGAAGCTTTCTTT. Residues: CAISEGWDTEAFF. The chain recombines TRBV10-3 with TRBJ1-1; D gene unclear. Germline-derived CDR1 and CDR2 are ENHRY and SYGVKD. The CDR3 runs 13 residues. Trimming shortened V by 2 bases and J by 3 bases, and 7 bases separated the two germline ends.

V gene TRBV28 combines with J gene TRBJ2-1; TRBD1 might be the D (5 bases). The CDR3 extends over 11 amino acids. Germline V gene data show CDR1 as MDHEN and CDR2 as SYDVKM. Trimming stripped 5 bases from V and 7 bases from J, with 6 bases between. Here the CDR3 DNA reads TGTGCCAGCAGTAAGGGGAATGAGCAGTTCTTC. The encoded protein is CASSKGNEQFF.

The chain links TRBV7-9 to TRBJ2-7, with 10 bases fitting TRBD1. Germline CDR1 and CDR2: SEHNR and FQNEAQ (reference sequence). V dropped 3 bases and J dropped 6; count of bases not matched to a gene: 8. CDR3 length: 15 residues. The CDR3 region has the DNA TGTGCCAGCAGCTTTACCGGGACAGGGGCAGCCGAGCAGTACTTC. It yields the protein CASSFTGTGAAEQYF.

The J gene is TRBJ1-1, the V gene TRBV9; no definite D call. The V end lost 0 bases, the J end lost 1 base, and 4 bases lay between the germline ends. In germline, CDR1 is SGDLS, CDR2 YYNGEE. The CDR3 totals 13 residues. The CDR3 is CASSVEPNTEAFF. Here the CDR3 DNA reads TGTGCCAGCAGCGTAGAGCCGAACACTGAAGCTTTCTTT.

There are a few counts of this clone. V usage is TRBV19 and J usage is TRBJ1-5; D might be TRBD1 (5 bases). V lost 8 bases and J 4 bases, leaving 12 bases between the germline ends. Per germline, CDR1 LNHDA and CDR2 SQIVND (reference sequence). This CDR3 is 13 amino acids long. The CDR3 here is CASVGRGNQPQHF. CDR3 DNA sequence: TGTGCCAGTGTCGGCCGGGGGAATCAGCCCCAGCATTTT. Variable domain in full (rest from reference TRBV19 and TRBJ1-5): DGGITQSPKYLFRKEGQNVTLSCEQNLNHDAMYWYRQDPGQGLRLIYYSQIVNDFQKGDIAEGYSVSREKKESFPLTVTSAQKNPTAFYLCASVGRGNQPQHFGDGTRLSIL.

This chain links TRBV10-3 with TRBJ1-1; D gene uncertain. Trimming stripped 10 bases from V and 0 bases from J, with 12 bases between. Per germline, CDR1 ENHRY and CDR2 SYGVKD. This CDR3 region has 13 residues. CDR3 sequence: CATYQGLNTEAFF. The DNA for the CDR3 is TGTGCCACGTACCAAGGTCTGAACACTGAAGCTTTCTTT.

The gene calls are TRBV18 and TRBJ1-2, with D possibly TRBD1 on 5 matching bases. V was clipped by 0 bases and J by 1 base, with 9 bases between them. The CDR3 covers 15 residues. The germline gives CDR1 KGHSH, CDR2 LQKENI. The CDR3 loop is CASSPPGRLNYGYTF. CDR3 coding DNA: TGTGCCAGCTCACCACCGGGGCGGCTTAACTATGGCTACACCTTC.

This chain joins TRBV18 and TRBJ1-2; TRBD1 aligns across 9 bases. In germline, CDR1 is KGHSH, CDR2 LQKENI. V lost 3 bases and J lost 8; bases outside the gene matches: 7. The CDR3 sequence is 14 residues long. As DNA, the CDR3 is TGTGCCAGCTCACCTCCGGGACAGGGTGTGGGCTACACCTTC. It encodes CASSPPGQGVGYTF.

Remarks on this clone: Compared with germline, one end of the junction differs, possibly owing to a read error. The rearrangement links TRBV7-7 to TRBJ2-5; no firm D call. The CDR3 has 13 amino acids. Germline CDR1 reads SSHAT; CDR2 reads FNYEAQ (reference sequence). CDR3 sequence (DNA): TGTGCTAGCAGCTTAGCAGAAGGCGAGACCCAGTACTTC. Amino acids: CASSLAEGETQYF.